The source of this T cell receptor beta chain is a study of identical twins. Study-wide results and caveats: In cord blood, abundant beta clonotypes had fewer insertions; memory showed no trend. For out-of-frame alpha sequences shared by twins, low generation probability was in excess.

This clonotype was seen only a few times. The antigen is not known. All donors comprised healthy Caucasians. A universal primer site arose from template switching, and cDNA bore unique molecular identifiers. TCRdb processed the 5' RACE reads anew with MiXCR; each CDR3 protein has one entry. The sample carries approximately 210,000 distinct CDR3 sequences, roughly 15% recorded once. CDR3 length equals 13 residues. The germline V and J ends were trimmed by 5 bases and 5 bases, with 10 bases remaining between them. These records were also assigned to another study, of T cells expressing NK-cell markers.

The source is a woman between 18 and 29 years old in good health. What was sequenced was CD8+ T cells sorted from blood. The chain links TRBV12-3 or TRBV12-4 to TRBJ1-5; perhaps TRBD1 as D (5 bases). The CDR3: CASSPGAYQPQHF. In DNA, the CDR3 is TGTGCCAGCAGTCCTGGGGCCTATCAGCCCCAGCATTTT.